This TCR beta chain was sequenced for a study of blood T cell repertoires in COVID-19. Germline CDR1 and CDR2: LNHNV and YYDKDF (reference sequence). CDR3 length equals 16 residues. Trimming took 0 bases from V and 3 from J; bases not matched to a gene: 3. TCRdb keeps only in-frame clones here, not all; method: immunoSEQ multiplex PCR. The sample shows some 310,000 clones, roughly 90% of them seen only once. The source of this sequence is a woman aged 25 to 39 with COVID-19, enrolled during active disease. Sequencing input: peripheral blood. The chain links TRBV15 to TRBJ2-1; TRBD2 aligns across 9 bases. CDR3 in DNA: TGTGCCACCAGCAGAGATAGCGGGAGTCGCTACAATGAGCAGTTCTTC. This codes for CATSRDSGSRYNEQFF.